Detailed here is one TCR beta chain. The data originate from a study of blood T cell repertoires in COVID-19. About the research overall: There were acute and convalescent COVID-19 samples, and they came from the United States, Italy and Spain.

Method: immunoSEQ multiplex PCR; TCRdb's copy keeps in-frame clones and lacks some. The sample shows some 100,000 clones, about 84% of them seen only once. CDR3 length: 16 amino acids. Germline values: CDR1 SGHAT, CDR2 FQNNGV. J gave up 5 bases and V 5 bases, and 9 bases lay outside the gene matches. The sequence was collected from a human donor in a cohort sampled during active COVID-19. Sequenced: peripheral blood. The chain carries TRBV11-2 and TRBJ2-1; TRBD2 matches at 10 bases. CDR3 loop: CASSAGWTSGNNEQFF. CDR3 DNA: TGTGCCAGCAGCGCGGGGTGGACTAGCGGAAACAATGAGCAGTTCTTC.